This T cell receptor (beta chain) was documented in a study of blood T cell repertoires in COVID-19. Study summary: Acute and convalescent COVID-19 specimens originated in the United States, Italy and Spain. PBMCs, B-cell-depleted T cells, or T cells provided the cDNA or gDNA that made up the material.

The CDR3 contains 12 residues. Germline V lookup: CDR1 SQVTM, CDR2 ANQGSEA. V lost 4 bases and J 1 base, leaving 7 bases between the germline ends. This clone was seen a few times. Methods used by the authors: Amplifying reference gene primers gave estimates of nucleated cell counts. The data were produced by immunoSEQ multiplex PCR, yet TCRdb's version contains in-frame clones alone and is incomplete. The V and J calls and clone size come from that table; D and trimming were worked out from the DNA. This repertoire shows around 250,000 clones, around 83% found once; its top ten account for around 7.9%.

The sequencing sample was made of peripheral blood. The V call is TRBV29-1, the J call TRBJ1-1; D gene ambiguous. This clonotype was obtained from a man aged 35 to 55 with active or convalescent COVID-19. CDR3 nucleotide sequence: TGCAGCGTTGGACACCGGAACACTGAAGCTTTCTTT. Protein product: CSVGHRNTEAFF.